The T cell receptor (beta chain) described here comes from a study of shared clonotypes between healthy human individuals. In the naive CD8 group, cells lacked CD45RO and were positively selected for CCR7, so terminally differentiated effector memory CD45RA+ cells were left out. Germline V lookup: CDR1 MNHEY, CDR2 SMNVEV (reference sequence). This CDR3 has 15 residues. Trimming stripped 5 bases from V and 0 bases from J, with 11 bases between. The table came from immunoSEQ multiplex PCR; TCRdb's copy has only in-frame clones and leaves some out. The sample yields millions of clones, approximately 94% seen once.

V usage is TRBV27 and J usage is TRBJ2-1; D gene unclear. Sample: naive CD8+ T cells sorted from blood. The sequence derives from a man younger than 35 in good health. The CDR3 DNA reads TGTGCCAGCAGTCCGACCTGGAGCTCCTACAATGAGCAGTTCTTC. The encoded protein is CASSPTWSSYNEQFF.